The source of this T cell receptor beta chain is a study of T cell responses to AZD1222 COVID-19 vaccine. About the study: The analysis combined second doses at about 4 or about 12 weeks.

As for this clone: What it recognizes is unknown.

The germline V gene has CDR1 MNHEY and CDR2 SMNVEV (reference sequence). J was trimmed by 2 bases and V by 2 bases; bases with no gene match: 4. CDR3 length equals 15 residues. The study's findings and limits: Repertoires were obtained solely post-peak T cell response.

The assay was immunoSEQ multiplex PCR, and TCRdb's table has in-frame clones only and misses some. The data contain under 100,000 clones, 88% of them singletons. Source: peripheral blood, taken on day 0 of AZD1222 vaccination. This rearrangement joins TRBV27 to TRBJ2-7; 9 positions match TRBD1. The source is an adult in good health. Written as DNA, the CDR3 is TGTGCCAGCAGTTTAGGGACAGGGCGTACCTACGAGCAGTACTTC. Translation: CASSLGTGRTYEQYF.